This T cell receptor (beta chain) was observed in a study of cytomegalovirus exposure and HLA in healthy donors. The study, taken as a whole, reports: Beyond CMV serostatus, there was no information to go on about immune exposure. Among donors in an Asian-associated ancestry cluster, a later analysis reportedly found fewer N-insertions than the roughly 610-donor mean. Most subjects had HLA-A and HLA-B alleles reportedly predicted accurately by TCR beta sequences.

This clone was counted a single time. Its antigen is as yet unknown. The CDR3 has 14 amino acids. Deletions cut 6 bases from V and 0 bases from J, with 9 bases between. The germline V gene has CDR1 KGHSH and CDR2 LQKENI. PCR primers comprised 60 Vbeta and 13 Jbeta primers. Sequencing used immunoSEQ multiplex PCR; TCRdb keeps in-frame clones, though not all of them. The table has more than 90,000 clones, more than 75% seen once; the top ten hold roughly 8%. Regarding donors, all were healthy bone marrow donors. The sequenced material came from PBMCs. The chain has TRBV18 and TRBJ1-5, with D unclear. This sequence originates from a human donor in good health. CDR3 sequence reads: CASSHGDSNQPQHF. The CDR3 region has the DNA TGTGCCAGCTCGCATGGAGATAGCAATCAGCCCCAGCATTTT.